This T cell receptor (beta chain) appears in the sequencing data of a study of T cell responses to AZD1222 COVID-19 vaccine. General observations from the study: The donors showed a predominance of white British ancestry and of females, with possible underestimation of clonal diversity.

With regard to this clone: Its antigen is not identified.

Assay used: immunoSEQ multiplex PCR; TCRdb lists only in-frame clones, some missing. The data contain around 110,000 clones, 91% of them seen just once; the ten biggest clones take up less than 25%. Trimming took 7 bases from V and 7 from J; bases not matched to a gene: 14. The germline V gene encodes CDR1 SQVTM and CDR2 ANQGSEA. The length of the CDR3 is 14 residues. V gene TRBV29-1 combines with J gene TRBJ1-2; 8 bases are shared with TRBD1. The material sequenced was peripheral blood, taken on day 0 of AZD1222 vaccination. This TCR came from an adult in good health. This CDR3 is CSASDRGGFSGYTF. CDR3 coding DNA: TGCAGCGCCTCCGACAGGGGTGGATTCTCTGGCTACACCTTC.